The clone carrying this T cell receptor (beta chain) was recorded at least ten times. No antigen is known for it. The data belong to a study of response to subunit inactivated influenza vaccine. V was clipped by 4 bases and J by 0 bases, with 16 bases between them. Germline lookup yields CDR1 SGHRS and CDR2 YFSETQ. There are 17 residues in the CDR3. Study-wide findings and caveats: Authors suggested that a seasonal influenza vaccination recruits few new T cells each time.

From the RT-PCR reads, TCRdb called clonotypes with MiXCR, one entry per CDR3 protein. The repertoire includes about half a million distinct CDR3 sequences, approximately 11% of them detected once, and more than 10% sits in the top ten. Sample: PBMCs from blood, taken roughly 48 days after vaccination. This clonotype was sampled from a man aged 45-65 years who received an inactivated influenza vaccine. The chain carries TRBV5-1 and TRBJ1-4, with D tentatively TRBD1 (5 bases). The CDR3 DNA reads TGCGCCAGCAGCCCCGGGACGGACTTTACAACTAATGAAAAACTGTTTTTT. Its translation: CASSPGTDFTTNEKLFF.